Listed below are T cell receptor beta chains from one sample, sequenced in a study of early T cells in non-severe SARS-CoV-2 infection. MiXCR was run by TCRdb on the 5' RACE reads, yielding one entry per CDR3 protein. The repertoire holds over 75,000 distinct CDR3 sequences, with 15% as singletons. The material sequenced was whole blood. The receptor source for this set is an adult who was a healthcare worker with PCR-confirmed SARS-CoV-2 infection or an uninfected control (not recorded which). Both conserved end residues are part of each CDR3. A D gene is named only where the DNA matches it firmly. Clone size is not always given. Where it is, it says once, few, many or a class for expanded clones.

>TRBV7-2|TRBD2|TRBJ2-3|.
CASSFSGASTDTQYF
TGTGCCAGCAGCTTTAGCGGGGCTAGCACAGATACGCAGTATTTT
>TRBV20-1|TRBD1|TRBJ2-3|.
CSAPTPGQGLLTEYF
TGCAGTGCTCCAACGCCGGGACAGGGGCTACTTACGGAGTATTTT
>TRBV4-3|TRBD1|TRBJ2-1|.
CASSQDRQGPFIGEQFF
TGCGCCAGCAGCCAAGATCGACAGGGGCCCTTTATTGGTGAGCAGTTCTTC
>TRBV12-3/TRBV12-4|.|TRBJ2-2|few
CASSYGELFF
TGTGCCAGCAGTTATGGGGAGCTGTTTTTT
>TRBV20-1|.|TRBJ1-4|.
CSASAGDEKLFF
TGCAGTGCTAGCGCAGGGGATGAAAAACTGTTTTTT
>TRBV20-1|.|TRBJ2-1|few
CSAPLGGEQFF
TGCAGTGCCCCACTAGGGGGGGAGCAGTTCTTC
>TRBV6-6|.|TRBJ1-5|many
CASSSPDLYQPQHF
TGTGCCAGCAGTTCCCCGGACCTTTATCAGCCCCAGCATTTT
>TRBV20-1|.|TRBJ2-3|.
CSARQVPTDTQYF
TGCAGTGCTAGACAGGTTCCGACAGATACGCAGTATTTT
>TRBV27|.|TRBJ1-6|.
CASSLRQIRGSYNSPLHF
TGTGCCAGCAGTCTGAGACAGATCAGGGGCTCCTATAATTCACCCCTCCACTTT
>TRBV20-1|.|TRBJ2-7|many
CSAFRGEVYEQYF
TGCAGTGCTTTCAGGGGAGAAGTCTACGAGCAGTACTTC
>TRBV7-9|.|TRBJ2-2|.
CASSLAGQRKNTGELFF
TGTGCCAGCAGCTTAGCAGGTCAGCGGAAGAACACCGGGGAGCTGTTTTTT
>TRBV6-1|TRBD2|TRBJ2-7|.
CASTGTTLYEQYF
TGTGCCAGCACTGGGACTACTCTGTACGAGCAGTACTTC
>TRBV6-1|TRBD2|TRBJ2-1|many
CASSLLAGEYNEQFF
TGTGCCAGCAGCTTACTAGCGGGAGAATACAATGAGCAGTTCTTC
>TRBV28|TRBD1|TRBJ1-4|few
CASSLGQGGTNEKLFF
TGTGCCAGCAGTCTAGGACAGGGGGGAACTAATGAAAAACTGTTTTTT
>TRBV30|.|TRBJ2-3|.
CAWSGDGPDTQYF
TGTGCCTGGAGCGGGGACGGGCCAGATACGCAGTATTTT
>TRBV11-3|TRBD1|TRBJ2-5|many
CASSSNQGAKTQYF
TGTGCCAGCAGCTCGAACCAGGGGGCGAAGACCCAGTACTTC